A single TCR beta chain is shown here with its context. The source of the sample is a study of blood T cell repertoires in COVID-19. The wider study: COVID-19 samples, acute and convalescent, were from the United States, Italy and Spain. PBMCs, B-cell-depleted T cells, or T cells were the source of the cDNA or gDNA that made up the material.

Original methodology: Reference gene primer amplification yielded estimated nucleated cell counts. TCRdb keeps only in-frame clones here, not all; method: immunoSEQ multiplex PCR. V, J and clone size reflect that table, while D and trimming were determined from the DNA. Among approximately 29,000 clones listed, 70% to 90% were seen once. Looked up from germline, CDR1 is LGHNA and CDR2 is YSLEER. V shed 0 bases and J 4 bases; nucleotides not matched to a gene: 3. The CDR3 runs to 15 residues. The TCR was taken from a man between 65 and 85 years old with active COVID-19. J is TRBJ2-1 and V is TRBV4-3, with 7 bases lining up with TRBD2. The specimen sequenced was peripheral blood. This chain's CDR3 is CASSQDGREYNEQFF. The CDR3 DNA is TGCGCCAGCAGCCAAGATGGGAGGGAATACAATGAGCAGTTCTTC.